These 25 T cell receptor beta chains were sequenced from one sample in a study of blood T cell repertoires in COVID-19. Measured with immunoSEQ multiplex PCR; TCRdb has only the in-frame clones, and not every one. Found here are 75,000 to 90,000 clones, 75% to 85% of them singletons; the top ten hold 4% to 5.5%. Sequenced material: peripheral blood. All receptors come from a woman aged 70 to 79 with acute or convalescent COVID-19.

This rearrangement joins TRBV3-1 (or the pseudogene TRBV3-2) to TRBJ1-5; no clear D. Trimming took off 4 bases at V and 5 bases at J, with 9 bases between the two ends. Germline values: CDR1 LGHDT, CDR2 YNNKEL (reference sequence). The CDR3 extends over 13 amino acids. CDR3 protein: CASSPSRDQPQHF. The CDR3 DNA follows: TGTGCCAGCAGCCCAAGTCGGGATCAGCCCCAGCATTTT.

The chain has TRBV2 and TRBJ1-1, with 8 bases lining up with TRBD1. The CDR3 loop spans 14 amino acids. After removal of 3 bases from V and 5 bases from J, the junction contained 5 bases not matched to a gene. Germline V gives CDR1 SNHLY, CDR2 FYNNEI. DNA of the CDR3: TGTGCCAGCAGTGACGTGGACAGGGATACTGAAGCTTTCTTT. Translating gives CASSDVDRDTEAFF.

Only one count was recorded for this clone. This chain joins TRBV10-3 and TRBJ1-1; 7 nucleotides align to TRBD1. V trimming: 3 bases; J trimming: 5 bases; junction bases outside the gene matches: 12. Germline V gene lookup returns CDR1 ENHRY and CDR2 SYGVKD. The CDR3 has 16 amino acids. Written as DNA, the CDR3 is TGTGCCATCAGTGAAGGACGAGGGGGCCCTTCAACTGAAGCTTTCTTT. Residues: CAISEGRGGPSTEAFF.

V gene TRBV5-1 combines with J gene TRBJ1-3; unclear D gene. The CDR3 is 17 amino acids. The ends were cut back, 4 bases at V and 6 bases at J, with 23 bases in the middle. Germline CDR1 and CDR2: SGHRS and YFSETQ. CDR3 amino acids: CASSLASWRDSENTIYF. For the CDR3, the DNA is TGCGCCAGCAGCCTAGCCTCCTGGAGGGATTCGGAAAACACCATATATTTT.

This chain connects TRBV10-3 to TRBJ1-5; D not certain. This CDR3 region has 15 residues. The V end was cut by 0 bases, the J end by 6 bases, with 12 bases between. Germline CDR1 reads ENHRY; CDR2 reads SYGVKD. DNA of the CDR3: TGTGCCATCAGTGAGTCGAGTATTGAGGGTCAGCCCCAGCATTTT. Translated: CAISESSIEGQPQHF.

The V gene is TRBV25-1, the J gene TRBJ2-5; TRBD2 agrees at 9 bases. Germline lookup yields CDR1 MGHDK and CDR2 SYGVNS. The CDR3 runs to 17 residues. V was pared by 2 bases and J by 2 bases, with 9 bases of the junction left unmatched. The CDR3 loop is CASSEARGGGVQETQYF. The CDR3 DNA sequence: TGTGCCAGCAGTGAAGCCAGGGGCGGGGGGGTACAAGAGACCCAGTACTTC.

This clone showed up just a few times. The chain combines TRBV24-1 with TRBJ1-2; D remains ambiguous. V dropped 4 bases and J dropped 8 bases, with 7 bases sitting between them. Germline CDR1 KGHDR, CDR2 SFDVKD. The CDR3 sequence is 11 residues long. In DNA, the CDR3 is TGTGCCACCAGTGACCCCAGAGGCTACACCTTC. Protein sequence: CATSDPRGYTF.

The count of this clone is one. J is TRBJ1-2 and V is TRBV6-6; TRBD1 matches 7 bases. This CDR3 is built from 17 residues. V lost 5 bases to trimming and J lost 0 bases; unmatched junction nucleotides: 12. Germline CDR1 is MNHNY and CDR2 is SVGAGI (reference sequence). The CDR3, as DNA: TGTGCCAGCAGTCACACCGGGACAGCCATCCCTAACTATGGCTACACCTTC. The encoded protein is CASSHTGTAIPNYGYTF.

This chain connects TRBV19 to TRBJ1-6; TRBD1 matches at 7 bases. Germline lookup yields CDR1 LNHDA and CDR2 SQIVND (reference sequence). The CDR3 has 15 amino acids. V lost 9 bases to trimming and J lost 7 bases; unmatched junction nucleotides: 12. The CDR3 DNA sequence: TGTGCCAGCAGTGGTATTGACAGGGTAAATTCACCCCTCCACTTT. It codes for CASSGIDRVNSPLHF.

This clone has just a few counts. V gene TRBV3-1 (or the pseudogene TRBV3-2) combines with J gene TRBJ2-1; D is unresolved. Germline assignment: CDR1 LGHDT and CDR2 YNNKEL (reference sequence). This CDR3 has 15 amino acids. V shed 5 bases and J shed 4 bases, with 15 bases lying between them. The CDR3 protein is CASSEPGRGYNEQFF. The DNA of the CDR3 is TGTGCCAGCAGCGAGCCGGGTAGAGGTTACAATGAGCAGTTCTTC.

The chain carries TRBV11-3 and TRBJ1-1; D is perhaps TRBD1 (5 bases). CDR1 SGHNT and CDR2 YENEEA come from the germline V gene. The CDR3 consists of 16 residues. V shed 6 bases and J shed 0 bases, with 17 bases lying between them. CDR3: CASRNYRGFMNTEAFF. As DNA, the CDR3 is TGTGCCAGCAGGAATTACCGGGGGTTTATGAACACTGAAGCTTTCTTT.

The chain combines TRBV9 with TRBJ2-7, with D possibly matching TRBD1 (6 bases). The CDR3 covers 15 residues. The germline V gene has CDR1 SGDLS and CDR2 YYNGEE. Trimming removed 5 bases from V and 4 bases from J, with 19 bases in between. CDR3 nucleotides: TGTGCCAGCAGGTACGACAGGCCGCACCAGTACGAGCAGTACTTC. It is translated as CASRYDRPHQYEQYF.

The chain employs TRBV2 and TRBJ1-3; TRBD1 aligns across 10 bases. The V gene end was trimmed by 2 bases and the J gene end by 4 bases; junction bases not matched to a gene: 5. Germline CDR1 reads SNHLY; CDR2 reads FYNNEI. This CDR3 is 16 amino acids long. The CDR3 bases are TGTGCCAGCAGTGAATATGGGACAGGGGTAGGAAACACCATATATTTT. This translates into CASSEYGTGVGNTIYF.

The rearrangement joins TRBV7-9 to TRBJ1-4; D gene unclear. This CDR3 is built from 15 residues. With 2 bases removed from V and 8 bases from J, the gap between germline ends came to 15 bases. CDR1 SEHNR and CDR2 FQNEAQ come from the germline V gene (reference sequence). The CDR3 here is CASSLRAAGTEKLFF. CDR3 DNA: TGTGCCAGCAGCTTACGGGCAGCGGGCACCGAAAAACTGTTTTTT.

The chain employs TRBV7-9 and TRBJ2-7; perhaps TRBD2 as D (6 bases). The CDR3 is 14 amino acids. With 7 bases removed from V and 7 bases from J, the gap between germline ends came to 20 bases. Germline assignment: CDR1 SEHNR and CDR2 FQNEAQ (reference sequence). DNA of the CDR3: TGTGCCAGCATCTCCGGAGGGGATTTCGGGGAGCAGTACTTC. Protein product: CASISGGDFGEQYF. Based on the CDR3 plus reference TRBV7-9 and TRBJ2-7, the full variable domain is DTGVSQNPRHKITKRGQNVTFRCDPISEHNRLYWYRQTLGQGPEFLTYFQNEAQLEKSRLLSDRFSAERPKGSFSTLEIQRTEQGDSAMYLCASISGGDFGEQYFGPGTRLTVT.

V gene TRBV7-6 combines with J gene TRBJ2-6, with 12 positions matching TRBD2. Germline trimming cut 5 bases from V and 0 bases from J; bases unmatched to any gene: 5. CDR3 length: 18 amino acids. Per the germline V gene, CDR1 is SGHVS and CDR2 is FNYEAQ. This CDR3 reads CASSLTTSGSSGANVLTF. CDR3 sequence (DNA): TGTGCCAGCAGCCTTACGACTAGCGGGAGCTCTGGGGCCAACGTCCTGACTTTC.

The chain uses TRBV10-2 and TRBJ1-6; the D gene is possibly TRBD1 (6 bases). V gave up 5 bases and J gave up 9 bases, with 14 bases separating them. Germline-derived CDR1 and CDR2 are WSHSY and SAAADI. This CDR3 spans 14 amino acids. CDR3 protein: CASSRQALGSPLHF. CDR3 nucleotide sequence: TGCGCCAGCAGTAGACAGGCCCTGGGTTCACCCCTCCACTTT.

The chain is built from TRBV9 and TRBJ1-1; a possible D gene is TRBD1 (5 bases). Trimming removed 4 bases at V and 2 bases at J, with 15 bases between. The CDR3 has 15 amino acids. CDR1 is SGDLS, CDR2 YYNGEE, per germline. The CDR3 bases are TGTGCCAGCAGCCCCCTCGGGGGGATAAACACTGAAGCTTTCTTT. Translated: CASSPLGGINTEAFF.

The chain recombines TRBV19 with TRBJ1-2, with 11 bases fitting TRBD1. The CDR3 contains 16 residues. V lost 5 bases to trimming and J lost 6 bases; unmatched junction nucleotides: 11. The germline gives CDR1 LNHDA, CDR2 SQIVND (reference sequence). CDR3 coding DNA: TGTGCCAGTAGTCCGGGACAGGGGGTCGTAGAGAATGGCTACACCTTC. This gives the protein CASSPGQGVVENGYTF.

In its sample, this clone was seen a few times. This chain uses TRBV27 with TRBJ1-2, with TRBD1 as a possible D gene (5 bases). The CDR3 spans 15 residues. Germline V gene data show CDR1 as MNHEY and CDR2 as SMNVEV (reference sequence). The germline V and J ends were trimmed by 5 bases and 6 bases, with 19 bases remaining between them. This chain's CDR3 is CASSPPGREVDGYTF. The DNA for the CDR3 is TGTGCCAGCAGTCCCCCAGGCAGGGAAGTGGATGGCTACACCTTC.

The chain has TRBV6-2 or TRBV6-3 and TRBJ2-5, with 9 bases aligning to TRBD1. The J segment lost 4 bases and the V segment lost 1 base, leaving 4 bases of the junction unmatched. The CDR3 contains 15 residues. CDR1 is MNHEY, CDR2 SVGEGT, per germline. As DNA, the CDR3 is TGTGCCAGCAGTTACTTTTCGACAGGGGGAGAGACCCAGTACTTC. It specifies CASSYFSTGGETQYF.

The chain uses TRBV24-1 and TRBJ1-2, with D possibly being TRBD1 (5 bases). The CDR3 has 13 residues. V lost 4 bases, J lost 8 bases, and 13 bases lay in between. Germline assignment: CDR1 KGHDR and CDR2 SFDVKD. In nucleotides, the CDR3 is TGTGCCACCAGTGAAAATCAGGGATACGGCTACACCTTC. The encoded protein is CATSENQGYGYTF.

This clone came up a few times. This rearrangement joins TRBV7-9 to TRBJ1-1; weak D call: TRBD1 (5 bases). V was pared by 0 bases and J by 1 base, with 12 bases between. CDR1 and CDR2 from the germline V gene are SEHNR and FQNEAQ (reference sequence). The CDR3 runs 16 residues. The CDR3 loop reads CASSLASAGKNTEAFF. The CDR3 DNA follows: TGTGCCAGCAGCTTAGCGTCAGCAGGGAAGAACACTGAAGCTTTCTTT.

This clone has only one observation. This rearrangement joins TRBV19 to TRBJ1-2; 10 bases agree with TRBD1. Looked up from germline, CDR1 is LNHDA and CDR2 is SQIVND (reference sequence). The CDR3 spans 17 residues. The V gene end was trimmed by 5 bases and the J gene end by 4 bases; junction bases not matched to a gene: 13. The CDR3 spells CASSSRDRGTEGYGYTF. The CDR3, as DNA: TGTGCCAGTAGTTCCCGGGACAGGGGTACTGAAGGCTATGGCTACACCTTC.

The J gene is TRBJ2-7, the V gene TRBV5-6; D not certain. V shed 4 bases and J shed 5 bases, with 10 bases lying between them. Per the germline V gene, CDR1 is SGHDT and CDR2 is YYEEEE. This CDR3 has 12 amino acids. The CDR3 loop reads CASSGGLHEQYF. The CDR3 nucleotides read TGTGCCAGCAGCGGCGGTCTACACGAGCAGTACTTC.